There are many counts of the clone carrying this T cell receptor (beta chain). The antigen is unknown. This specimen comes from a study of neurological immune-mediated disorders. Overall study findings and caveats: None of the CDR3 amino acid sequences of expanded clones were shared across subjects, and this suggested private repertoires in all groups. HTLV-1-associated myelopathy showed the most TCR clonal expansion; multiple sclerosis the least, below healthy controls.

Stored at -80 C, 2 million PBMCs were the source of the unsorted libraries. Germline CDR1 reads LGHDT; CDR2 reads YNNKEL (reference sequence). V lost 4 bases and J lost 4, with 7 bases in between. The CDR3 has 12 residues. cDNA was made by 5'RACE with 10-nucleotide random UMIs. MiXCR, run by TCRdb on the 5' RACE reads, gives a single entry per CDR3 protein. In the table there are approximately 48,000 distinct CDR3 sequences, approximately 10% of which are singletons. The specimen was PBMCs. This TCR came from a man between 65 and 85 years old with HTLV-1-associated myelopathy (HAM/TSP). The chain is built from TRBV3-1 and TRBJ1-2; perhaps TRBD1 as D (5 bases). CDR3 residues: CASSRRGYGYTF. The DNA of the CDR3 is TGTGCCAGCAGCCGAAGGGGCTATGGCTACACCTTC.